This TCR beta chain is from a study of T-cell memory formation after mild COVID-19. Across the whole study: In these data, TCR clusters were largely donor specific. Study findings and constraints: Some clones that responded were present in memory (sampled pre-infection), which suggests cross-reactive memory joined. Shrinking CD4+ clones resided mostly in CM and EM, and CD8+ ones in EMRA.

The CDR3 extends over 15 amino acids. Unmatched junction bases numbered 5, after V lost 0 bases and J lost 4 bases. Germline values: CDR1 MGHRA, CDR2 YSYEKL. The authors produced TCR alpha and TCR beta cDNA libraries with sample barcodes and UMIs by 5'RACE using constant-segment primers. TCRdb itself ran the 5' RACE reads through MiXCR, one entry per CDR3 protein. The sample shows around 120,000 distinct CDR3 sequences, 16% of them seen only once. This clonotype was recorded at least ten times. Its antigen is not known. The chain employs TRBV4-1 and TRBJ2-7, with 8 bases matching TRBD2. The sample was PBMCs or a T cell subset sorted from them (not recorded which). This TCR was recovered from an adult woman who had mild COVID-19 (a few samples of this study predate the infection). Cell type and time point are not known. Here the CDR3 DNA reads TGCGCCAGCAGCCAAGATAGACTAGCGTTATACGAGCAGTACTTC. This encodes CASSQDRLALYEQYF.